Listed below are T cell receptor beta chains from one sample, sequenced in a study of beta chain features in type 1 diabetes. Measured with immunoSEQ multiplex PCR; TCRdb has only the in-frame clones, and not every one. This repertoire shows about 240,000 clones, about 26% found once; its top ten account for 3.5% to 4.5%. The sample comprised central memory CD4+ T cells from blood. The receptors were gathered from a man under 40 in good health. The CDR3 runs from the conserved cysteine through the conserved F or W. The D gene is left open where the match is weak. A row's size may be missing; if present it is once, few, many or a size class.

TGTGCCAGCTCACCACCCAGGCCCGAGACCCAGTACTTC,CASSPPRPETQYF,TRBV18,TRBJ2-5,few,.
TGTGCCAGCAGTCTCCCCGGGACAGGGGAGTTTGTGCAGTACTTC,CASSLPGTGEFVQYF,TRBV28,TRBJ2-7,.,TRBD1
TGTGCCAGCTCACCGGGGTATGGCTACACCTTC,CASSPGYGYTF,TRBV18,TRBJ1-2,few,.
TGTGCCTCGGGACTAGCGGAACTCCATGAGCAGTTCTTC,CASGLAELHEQFF,TRBV2,TRBJ2-1,.,TRBD2
TGTGCCAGCTCACTTGACAGGGATCAGCCCCAGCATTTT,CASSLDRDQPQHF,TRBV18,TRBJ1-5,.,TRBD1
TGTGCCTGGAGTGGGACTAGTTTGGATACGCAGTATTTT,CAWSGTSLDTQYF,TRBV30,TRBJ2-3,few,TRBD2
TGCGCCAGCAGGGGAAAGGATCTCGGCTACACCTTC,CASRGKDLGYTF,TRBV5-1,TRBJ1-2,once,.
TGTGCCAGCAGTTTACCAATGGCAGATACGCAGTATTTT,CASSLPMADTQYF,TRBV28,TRBJ2-3,.,.
TGTGCCAGCAGCTCGACGGGGTCTTATGGCTACACCTTC,CASSSTGSYGYTF,TRBV5-6,TRBJ1-2,few,.
TGTGCCAGCACCGATCAGGACTACACAGATACGCAGTATTTT,CASTDQDYTDTQYF,TRBV11-1,TRBJ2-3,few,.
TGTGCCAGCAGCCAAGATCCCCTAGCGGGGGGCAGAGAGCAGTTCTTC,CASSQDPLAGGREQFF,TRBV4-2,TRBJ2-1,.,TRBD2
TGCGCCAGCAGCTCTGGGATGGGTTTCAGTGGTGAGACCCAGTACTTC,CASSSGMGFSGETQYF,TRBV5-1,TRBJ2-5,.,.
TGTGCCAGCAGCGGACCCTCCGGGACCGGGAGCGGCTACACCTTC,CASSGPSGTGSGYTF,TRBV9,TRBJ1-2,.,.
TGTGCCATCAGTTCCAGTGGTGGAGACTTTAACTATGGCTACACCTTC,CAISSSGGDFNYGYTF,TRBV10-3,TRBJ1-2,many,.
TGTGCCAGCAGCTACCCAATGAACACTGAAGCTTTCTTT,CASSYPMNTEAFF,TRBV5-4,TRBJ1-1,.,.
TGTGCCAGCTCACCACCAGAAAGGGGGCCGCTAGGGGCCAACGTCCTGACTTTC,CASSPPERGPLGANVLTF,TRBV18,TRBJ2-6,.,TRBD1
TGTGCCTGGAGTGTAGGTTGGAGTTCGAACACTGAAGCTTTCTTT,CAWSVGWSSNTEAFF,TRBV30,TRBJ1-1,.,.
TGTGCCTGGCAAAAACAGGGGGGGGATGAGCAGTTCTTC,CAWQKQGGDEQFF,TRBV30,TRBJ2-1,once,.
TGTGCCAGCAGCTTCCGGGAGTCCCCCTACGAGCAGTACTTC,CASSFRESPYEQYF,TRBV7-9,TRBJ2-7,few,.
TGTGCCAGCAGCGGGGCGTTAAATCAGCCCCAGCATTTT,CASSGALNQPQHF,TRBV7-9,TRBJ1-5,few,.
TGTGCCTGGAGGGCGGGGGGAGCTCAGCCCCAGCATTTT,CAWRAGGAQPQHF,TRBV30,TRBJ1-5,.,.
TGCAGCGTAGCAGGGTACTATGGCTACACCTTC,CSVAGYYGYTF,TRBV29-1,TRBJ1-2,few,.
TGTGCCAGCAGCCCGGCGGGGACCTCTGGAAACACCATATATTTT,CASSPAGTSGNTIYF,TRBV14,TRBJ1-3,.,.
TGTGCCAGCTCACTATCCAAGGGTAAAGAGACCCAGTACTTC,CASSLSKGKETQYF,TRBV18,TRBJ2-5,.,.
TGTGCCAGCAGCCTAGCTCCAAACGAGGATACGCAGTATTTT,CASSLAPNEDTQYF,TRBV7-9,TRBJ2-3,.,.
TGTGCCTGGAGTGTACTATTCGATAGCGGGAGGGCCGAGTACCAAGAGACCCAGTACTTC,CAWSVLFDSGRAEYQETQYF,TRBV30,TRBJ2-5,.,TRBD2
TGTGCCAGCAGCGTACTAGCGGCCACAGATACGCAGTATTTT,CASSVLAATDTQYF,TRBV2,TRBJ2-3,few,TRBD2
TGCGCCAGCAGCCAAGGGCTAGCTCCGCCCTACAATGAGCAGTTCTTC,CASSQGLAPPYNEQFF,TRBV4-3,TRBJ2-1,.,.
TGCAGCACGGGGGCGAAAGAGACCCAGTACTTC,CSTGAKETQYF,TRBV29-1,TRBJ2-5,.,.
TGTGCCAGCTCACCCCAGTACAATGAGCAGTTCTTC,CASSPQYNEQFF,TRBV18,TRBJ2-1,.,.
TGTGCCTGGAGCCCCAACCGGGGCAGGCCTGCCGTAATCTACGAGCAGTACTTC,CAWSPNRGRPAVIYEQYF,TRBV30,TRBJ2-7,.,.
TGTGCCTGGAGTTTACAGGGAGCGGAGACCCAGTACTTC,CAWSLQGAETQYF,TRBV30,TRBJ2-5,.,.
TGTGCCAGCAGCTTACCTTACACTGAAGCTTTCTTT,CASSLPYTEAFF,TRBV5-4,TRBJ1-1,once,.
TGCAGCGCAGATAGGACTAGCGGGGGTAATGAGCAGTTCTTC,CSADRTSGGNEQFF,TRBV29-1,TRBJ2-1,few,TRBD2
TGCAGTTTAGAGGCGGGAAACACCATATATTTT,CSLEAGNTIYF,TRBV20-1,TRBJ1-3,.,.
TGCGCCAGCAGCTCGGGAGGGACAGGTCCCTCCTACGAGCAGTACTTC,CASSSGGTGPSYEQYF,TRBV4-3,TRBJ2-7,few,.
TGTGCCAGCAGTGAATCCAAGACTAGCGGCCAAGAGACCCAGTACTTC,CASSESKTSGQETQYF,TRBV25-1,TRBJ2-5,few,TRBD2
TGTGCCAGCAGCTTGGAAGGTGAAGCTTTCTTT,CASSLEGEAFF,TRBV5-4,TRBJ1-1,.,.
TGTGCCTGGAGTGTACCGCCAGCCCTCAAAGCTTTCTTT,CAWSVPPALKAFF,TRBV30,TRBJ1-1,.,.
TGTGCCACCAGCAGCCCCCCCGGGGGCGGTACCTACAATGAGCAGTTCTTC,CATSSPPGGGTYNEQFF,TRBV15,TRBJ2-1,many,.
TGTGCCAGCAACGGACTAGTTGGCAATGAGCAGTTCTTC,CASNGLVGNEQFF,TRBV7-9,TRBJ2-1,many,TRBD2
TGTGCCAGCAGCCCGCCGGGAGGGTGGGATACGCAGTATTTT,CASSPPGGWDTQYF,TRBV28,TRBJ2-3,.,TRBD2
TGCAGCGTTGCGAGGGAAGGCACCGGGGAGCTGTTTTTT,CSVAREGTGELFF,TRBV29-1,TRBJ2-2,.,.
TGTGCCTGGAGTGTCGGGCAAGAGACCCAGTACTTC,CAWSVGQETQYF,TRBV30,TRBJ2-5,.,.
TGCGCCAGCAGCTTGGGCGGGACTAGCGGGATCGATGAGCAGTTCTTC,CASSLGGTSGIDEQFF,TRBV5-1,TRBJ2-1,.,TRBD2
TGCAGCGCACAGGGACAGGGAGCCTACGAGCAGTACTTC,CSAQGQGAYEQYF,TRBV29-1,TRBJ2-7,.,TRBD1
TGTGCCAGCAGCCAGAGGGGCACAGATACGCAGTATTTT,CASSQRGTDTQYF,TRBV11-3,TRBJ2-3,.,.
TGCGCCAGCAGCCAGGGACATTCGGAGGGGTATGAGCAGTTCTTC,CASSQGHSEGYEQFF,TRBV4-3,TRBJ2-1,.,.
TGTGCCAGCAGTGTCGTCGGGAACTATGGCTACACCTTC,CASSVVGNYGYTF,TRBV2,TRBJ1-2,.,.
TGTGCCAGCAGCTTAGTGTCGCGGGCAGATACGCAGTATTTT,CASSLVSRADTQYF,TRBV7-2,TRBJ2-3,few,.
TGTGCCAGCAATCTTTCAGGGGACAATGAGCAGTTCTTC,CASNLSGDNEQFF,TRBV6-6,TRBJ2-1,few,.
TGTGCCAGCAGCCTAACAGCGGGGAGGGGAAGAGAGACCCAGTACTTC,CASSLTAGRGRETQYF,TRBV7-2,TRBJ2-5,.,TRBD2
TGTGCCTGGAGTCGACTGGGGGGCACCTACAATGAGCAGTTCTTC,CAWSRLGGTYNEQFF,TRBV30,TRBJ2-1,.,.
TGTGCCCGGACTTTAGGGGTTACGGCTGAAGCTTTCTTT,CARTLGVTAEAFF,TRBV30,TRBJ1-1,many,.
TGTGCCAGCAGCTTAATGAGCGGGGGGAACAATGAGCAGTTCTTC,CASSLMSGGNNEQFF,TRBV7-6,TRBJ2-1,.,TRBD2
TGCGCCAGCAGCTTGCGAAGGCAGGGGGGGATCTACGAGCAGTACTTC,CASSLRRQGGIYEQYF,TRBV5-1,TRBJ2-7,.,.
TGTGCCAGCAGCCCATCGATGTACGAGACCCAGTACTTC,CASSPSMYETQYF,TRBV5-4,TRBJ2-5,.,.